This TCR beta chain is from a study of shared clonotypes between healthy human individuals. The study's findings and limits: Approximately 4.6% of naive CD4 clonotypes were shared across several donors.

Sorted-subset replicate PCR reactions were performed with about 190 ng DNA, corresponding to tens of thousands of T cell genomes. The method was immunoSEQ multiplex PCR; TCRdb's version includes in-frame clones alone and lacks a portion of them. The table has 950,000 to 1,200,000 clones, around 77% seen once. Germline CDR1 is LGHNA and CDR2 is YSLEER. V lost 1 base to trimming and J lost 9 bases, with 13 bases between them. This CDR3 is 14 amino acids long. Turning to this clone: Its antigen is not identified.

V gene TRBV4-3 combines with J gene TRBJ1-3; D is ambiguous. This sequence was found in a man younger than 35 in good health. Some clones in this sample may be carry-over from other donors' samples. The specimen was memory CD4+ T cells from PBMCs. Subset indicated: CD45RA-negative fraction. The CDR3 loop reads CASSQAAPGGTIYF. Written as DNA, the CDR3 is TGCGCCAGCAGCCAAGCGGCCCCCGGCGGCACCATATATTTT.